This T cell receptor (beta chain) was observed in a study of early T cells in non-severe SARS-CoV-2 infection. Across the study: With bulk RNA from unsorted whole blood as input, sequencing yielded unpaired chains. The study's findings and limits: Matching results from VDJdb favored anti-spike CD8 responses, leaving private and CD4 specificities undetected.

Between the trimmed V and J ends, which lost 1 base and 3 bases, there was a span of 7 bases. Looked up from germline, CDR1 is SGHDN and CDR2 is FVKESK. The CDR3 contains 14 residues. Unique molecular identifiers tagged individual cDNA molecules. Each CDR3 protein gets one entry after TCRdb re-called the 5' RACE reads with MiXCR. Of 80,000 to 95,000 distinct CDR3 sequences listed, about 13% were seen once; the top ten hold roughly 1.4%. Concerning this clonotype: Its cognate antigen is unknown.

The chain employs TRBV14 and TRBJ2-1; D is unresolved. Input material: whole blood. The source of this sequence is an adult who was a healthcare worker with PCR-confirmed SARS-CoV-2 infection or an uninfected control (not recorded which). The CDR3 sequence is CASSQVRYYNEQFF. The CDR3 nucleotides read TGTGCCAGCAGCCAAGTCCGCTACTACAATGAGCAGTTCTTC.